This T cell receptor beta chain was retrieved from a study of blood T cell repertoires in COVID-19. Overall study context: The study drew acute and convalescent COVID-19 samples from the United States, Italy and Spain. PBMCs, B-cell-depleted T cells, or T cells provided the cDNA or gDNA that made up the material.

Produced via immunoSEQ multiplex PCR; TCRdb's table is partial and in-frame only. The sample contains 88,000 or so clones, 65% to 90% of which appear only once. This clone was seen only a few times. V dropped 2 bases and J dropped 5 bases, with 10 bases sitting between them. The CDR3 contains 14 residues. Germline loops: CDR1 MGHRA, CDR2 YSYEKL. The receptor was derived from a man aged 55 to 70 with acute or convalescent COVID-19. Sequenced material: peripheral blood. The J gene is TRBJ2-1, the V gene TRBV4-1; TRBD2 might be the D (5 bases). The CDR3, as DNA: TGCGCCAGCAGCCAAACCGGGAACCACAATGAGCAGTTCTTC. Translated: CASSQTGNHNEQFF.